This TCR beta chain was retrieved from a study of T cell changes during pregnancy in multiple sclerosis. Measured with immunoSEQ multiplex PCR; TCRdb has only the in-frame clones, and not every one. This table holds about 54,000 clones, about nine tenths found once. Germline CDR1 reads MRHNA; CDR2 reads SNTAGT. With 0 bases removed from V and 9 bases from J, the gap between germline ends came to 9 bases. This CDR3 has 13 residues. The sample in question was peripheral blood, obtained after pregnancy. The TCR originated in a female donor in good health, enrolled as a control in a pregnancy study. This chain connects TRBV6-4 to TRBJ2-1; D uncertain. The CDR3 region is CASSDSTEGEQFF. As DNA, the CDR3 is TGTGCCAGCAGTGACTCCACAGAAGGTGAGCAGTTCTTC.